The clone carrying this T cell receptor (beta chain) was seen a single time. The CDR3 contains 11 residues. Germline V lookup: CDR1 KGHSH, CDR2 LQKENI. V shed 3 bases and J shed 13 bases, with 12 bases lying between them. This entry is derived from a study of STAT5B mutations in CD4+ large granular lymphocyte leukemia. The overall study: Among healthy donors, a particular HLA allele went with more CDR3 'QG' motifs.

In the original workflow: The detection floor for productive clonotype frequency was 2.59 x 10-5. Clones were read by immunoSEQ multiplex PCR, and TCRdb kept only the in-frame ones, dropping some. The V and J calls and clone size are taken from that table; D and trimming were inferred from the DNA. Counted here are about 30,000 clones, 65% to 80% occurring once; the ten biggest clones make up over 3%. Sequenced sample: CD4+ T cells from blood buffy coats. This TCR was recovered from a human donor in good health. J is TRBJ1-1 and V is TRBV18; D perhaps matches TRBD1 (5 bases). CDR3 in DNA: TGTGCCAGCTCACCGGAGCGGGGGGTTTTCTTT. Amino acids: CASSPERGVFF.